This T cell receptor beta chain was documented in a study of sequential checkpoint blockade in melanoma. Treatment denoted: randomized to nivolumab then ipilimumab (arm A) or the reverse (arm B). No patient had prior DNA-damaging chemotherapy. PBMC sorting kept live CD3+CD8+ cells without CD19 or CD56. CDR1 is SGHNT, CDR2 YYREEE, per germline (reference sequence). The V gene lost 0 bases and the J gene lost 0 bases, with 7 bases spanning the gap. The CDR3 loop spans 14 amino acids. Produced via immunoSEQ multiplex PCR; TCRdb's table is partial and in-frame only. The sample has approximately 11,000 clones; around 75% are singletons.

The sequences come from CD8+ T cells sorted from blood (inferred from file names), collected from a patient given nivolumab and ipilimumab in sequence. The chain recombines TRBV5-4 with TRBJ2-7, with no clear D. This receptor was obtained from a human donor with melanoma. CDR3 protein: CASSLGQYSYEQYF. The DNA of the CDR3 is TGTGCCAGCAGCTTGGGGCAGTACTCCTACGAGCAGTACTTC.